This T cell receptor (beta chain) is from a study of CD8 T cells in Susac syndrome. Study overall: Patients with Susac syndrome were, at the time of blood collection, therapy-naive, maintained on corticosteroids, or maintained on intravenous immunoglobulin alone.

Negative isolation yielded the CD8+ and CD4+ T cells, while FACS enriched the TEMRA cells. Points from the study as a whole: Peak Susac CD8+ clonal expansion was seen in TEMRA cells and active patients.

V lost 4 bases to trimming and J lost 3 bases; unmatched junction nucleotides: 8. The germline V gene has CDR1 SGDLS and CDR2 YYNGEE. There are 15 residues in the CDR3. In the case of this clonotype: Its antigen is unknown.

cDNA came from about 0.5 to 1 ug RNA primed by random hexamers. Amplification of TCR beta CDR3 across 54 Vbeta and 13 Jbeta was performed with immunoSEQ multiplex PCR. Each CDR3 protein is one row after TCRdb ran MiXCR on the immunoSEQ multiplex PCR reads. The profile covers about 120,000 distinct CDR3 sequences, with about 95% appearing a single time and about 0.28% taken by the ten largest. The rearrangement links TRBV9 to TRBJ2-7; TRBD1 agrees at 9 bases. This clonotype was sampled from a human donor with Susac syndrome. What was sequenced was CD8+ T cells from PBMCs. The CDR3 is CASSPSGTGNYEQYF. CDR3 bases: TGTGCCAGCAGCCCTTCCGGGACAGGGAACTACGAGCAGTACTTC.